The clone carrying this T cell receptor beta chain was counted a single time. Its antigen remains unknown. A read error may account for a junction end that differs from germline. The PCR contained 60 Vbeta and 13 Jbeta primers. The protocol was immunoSEQ multiplex PCR, while the TCRdb copy is restricted to in-frame clones and leaves out a portion. Among more than 85,000 clones, about three quarters were seen once, and the ten largest hold under 1.5%. The entry originates in a study of cytomegalovirus exposure and HLA in healthy donors. Findings and limits, study-wide: A later analysis linked some 18,000 TCR beta sequences to HLA alleles at 0.05 false discovery rate. In a later analysis, several top co-occurrence clusters appeared linked to parvovirus B19, influenza, CMV and Epstein-Barr virus. A later analysis found most CMV-associated TCR beta chains apparently HLA-restricted.

The germline V gene has CDR1 MNHNY and CDR2 SVGAGI (reference sequence). The CDR3 runs 15 residues. V usage is TRBV6-6 and J usage is TRBJ2-5; TRBD1 matches at 8 bases. The TCR was taken from a woman aged 30 to 39 in good health and CMV-seronegative. The sequenced material came from PBMCs. In nucleotides, the CDR3 is TGTGCCAGCACTTACTTGGACAGGGTTCAAGAGACCCAGTACTTC. This translates into CASTYLDRVQETQYF.